This record looks at one TCR beta chain sequence and its context. This clonotype was seen repeatedly, ten times or more. Its binding antigen is unknown. One base away there is no much larger clone; base qualities are not given. This entry belongs to a study of CD8+CD57+ T cells in acquired aplastic anemia (dated by TCRdb to 2017 to 2018). General notes on the study: On average, sorted CD4+ and CD8+ cells yielded about 3 ug of extracted DNA, with a range of 0.2 to 27.4 ug. Mean read counts for healthy donor samples were around 10 million for CD4+ cells and about 12 million for CD8+ cells.

Broad study findings and their caveats: No significant difference in CD8+ Simpson's diversity was found between patients and healthy controls (P=0.060). About 28 CD8+ CDR3 sequences were found in both patients and controls but appeared to be highly expressed in patients and within the immunodominant clones of the patients.

Genomic DNA was used as template for profiling of TCR beta VDJ combinations and CDR3 sequences. TCR repertoire sequencing was run on an Illumina HiSeq 2000. As for the original processing: Repertoires were assessed using TRBV/TRBJ rearrangement plots, CDR3 size and DJ length profiles, and Simpson's diversity index. The immunodominant clone was defined as the most abundant DNA sequence in deep sequencing data. CDR3 amino acid sequences were screened for sharing across subjects and were compared with published repertoires and the VDJdb database. TCRdb trimmed the raw reads at Q25, called clones with MiXCR and kept productive beta chains. Each entry merges the rows of one CDR3 protein and shows their most common DNA and genes. It is TCRdb's table, rather than the study itself, that gives the V and J calls and clone size. Within this sample are about 180,000 distinct CDR3 sequences, with 40% to 55% of them counted one time only. 2.5% to 3.5% of the sample is in the top ten clones.

In this study, sorted CD4+ and CD8+ T cells from the blood of healthy subjects and of severe aplastic anemia patients had their TCR repertoires deep-sequenced. Ficoll-Paque density gradient centrifugation was used to isolate peripheral blood mononuclear cells. Before DNA extraction, CD4+ and CD8+ T cells were sorted with FACS or magnetic beads. The CDR3 goes from the cysteine to the phenylalanine over 13 residues. Only the CDR3 region is kept as DNA, spanning 39 bases read in frame from base 1. V is pared back by 3 bases and J by 2 bases, with 8 bases lying between the germline termini. CDR1 SEHNR and CDR2 FQNEAQ are derived from the germline V gene (reference sequence).

The source is a human donor in good health. The rearrangement joined TRBV7-9 to TRBJ2-7; the D gene may be TRBD1 or TRBD2, since each aligns over 5 bases. Specimen: sorted CD4+, CD8+, or CD8+CD57+ T cells (not recorded which) from PBMCs. The encoded CDR3 is CASSFQGPYEQYF. The base sequence is TGTGCCAGCAGCTTTCAGGGACCCTACGAGCAGTACTTC.